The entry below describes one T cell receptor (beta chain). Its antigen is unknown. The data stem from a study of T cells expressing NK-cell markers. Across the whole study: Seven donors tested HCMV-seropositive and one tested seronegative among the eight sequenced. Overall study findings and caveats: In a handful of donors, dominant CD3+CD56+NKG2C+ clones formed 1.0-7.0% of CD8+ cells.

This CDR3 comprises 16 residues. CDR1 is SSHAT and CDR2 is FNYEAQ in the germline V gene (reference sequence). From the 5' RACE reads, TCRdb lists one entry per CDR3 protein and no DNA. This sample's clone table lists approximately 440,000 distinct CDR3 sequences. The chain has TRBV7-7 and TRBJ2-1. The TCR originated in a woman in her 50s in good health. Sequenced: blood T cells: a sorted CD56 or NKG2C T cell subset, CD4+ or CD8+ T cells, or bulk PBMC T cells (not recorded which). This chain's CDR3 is CASSSRIMVAYNEQFF.